This is a list of T cell receptor beta chains from one sample in a study of T cells in Graves' hyperthyroidism and ophthalmopathy. MiXCR was run by TCRdb on the multiplex PCR reads, yielding one entry per CDR3 protein. The data contain fewer than 400,000 distinct CDR3 sequences, 15% to 19% of them singletons. The sample was blood. The receptors were sampled from a woman under 30 with Graves' hyperthyroidism that later progressed to Graves' ophthalmopathy. The CDR3 runs from the conserved cysteine through the conserved F or W. The D gene is left open where the match is weak. Clone size appears in some rows only: once, few, many, or a class for an expanded clone.

d_call,clone_size,cdr3_length,v_call,j_call,cdr3_nt,cdr3_aa
TRBD1,many,15,TRBV11-2,TRBJ2-3,TGTGCCAGCAGCTCCCCGGGACAGAGCACAGATACGCAGTATTTT,CASSSPGQSTDTQYF
NA,many,15,TRBV7-3,TRBJ2-3,TGTGCCAGCAGCTTAGGGGGAGGAGCGACAGCTACGCAGTATTTT,CASSLGGGATATQYF
TRBD1,many,15,TRBV6-5,TRBJ1-6,TGTGCCAGCAGTTACATGACAGGGGATGGGACACCCCTCCACTTT,CASSYMTGDGTPLHF
TRBD1,many,18,TRBV28,TRBJ1-5,TGTGCCAGCAGCACCTGGCGACCGGGACAGGGGGGCAATCAGCCCCAGCATTTT,CASSTWRPGQGGNQPQHF
TRBD1,few,13,TRBV10-3,TRBJ1-2,TGTGCCATCAATTTGGGACAGGGCTGGGACTACACCTTC,CAINLGQGWDYTF
NA,few,15,TRBV9,TRBJ1-3,TGTGCCAGCACCCCGGGGACGGATCCTGGAAACACCATATATTTT,CASTPGTDPGNTIYF
TRBD1,NA,18,TRBV19,TRBJ1-1,TGTGCCAGTAGTCCCGCGGGACAGGGCCTTGAATTCAGCACTGAAGCTTTCTTT,CASSPAGQGLEFSTEAFF
NA,many,15,TRBV4-1,TRBJ2-3,TGCGCCAGCAGCCAAGGCAGGGCTAGCACAGATACGCAGTATTTT,CASSQGRASTDTQYF
NA,few,14,TRBV5-6,TRBJ1-5,TGTGCCAGCAGCACCGGGACATCGGTTCAGCCCCAGCATTTT,CASSTGTSVQPQHF
NA,few,14,TRBV5-1,TRBJ2-7,TGCGCCAGCAGCTTGACCACTACAGGGATCGAGCAGTACTTC,CASSLTTTGIEQYF
NA,many,15,TRBV28,TRBJ2-3,TGTGCCAGCAGGGAATGGGGGAAAGGGACAGATACGCAGTATTTT,CASREWGKGTDTQYF
NA,many,13,TRBV7-8,TRBJ2-7,TGTGCCAGCAACCCAATTCCCCTCTACGAGCAGTACTTC,CASNPIPLYEQYF
NA,NA,16,TRBV14,TRBJ2-5,TGTGCCAGCAGCGGAAAGCTCGGGGGGCCCCAAGAGACCCAGTACTTC,CASSGKLGGPQETQYF
TRBD2,NA,17,TRBV6-2/TRBV6-3,TRBJ2-7,TGTGCCAGCAGTTACGGTCGTAGCGGGAGGGCCAGCTACGAGCAGTACTTC,CASSYGRSGRASYEQYF
TRBD2,few,17,TRBV5-6,TRBJ2-1,TGTGCCAGCAGCTCCTATGGGAGACTAGCGGCCTACAATGAGCAGTTCTTC,CASSSYGRLAAYNEQFF
NA,NA,14,TRBV7-9,TRBJ2-1,TGTGCCAGCAGCATAAGTAGCTCCTACAATGAGCAGTTCTTC,CASSISSSYNEQFF
NA,many,13,TRBV28,TRBJ2-7,TGTGCCAGCAGACCGGGTCTCACGGGGGAGCAGTACTTC,CASRPGLTGEQYF
TRBD1,NA,11,TRBV5-1,TRBJ2-1,TGCGCCAGCAGCTTAGACAGGGCCCTCTTCTTC,CASSLDRALFF
TRBD1,many,15,TRBV27,TRBJ1-1,TGTGCCAGCAGTTTAGACAGGGGTCCGAACACTGAAGCTTTCTTT,CASSLDRGPNTEAFF
NA,few,15,TRBV5-1,TRBJ2-1,TGCGCCAGCAGCACTTCTAGAAGACTCTACAATGAGCAGTTCTTC,CASSTSRRLYNEQFF
NA,many,13,TRBV12-5,TRBJ2-2,TGTGCTAGTGGTTTGGGGAACACCGGGGAGCTGTTTTTT,CASGLGNTGELFF
TRBD2,many,13,TRBV28,TRBJ2-3,TGTGCCAGCGCGGGAGTGGGCACAGATACGCAGTATTTT,CASAGVGTDTQYF
NA,many,14,TRBV3-1,TRBJ2-7,TGTGCCAGCAGCCAAAGCGTACCCTCCTACGAGCAGTACTTC,CASSQSVPSYEQYF
TRBD1,many,14,TRBV6-1,TRBJ2-1,TGTGCCAGCAGTTGGACAGGACCTTACAATGAGCAGTTCTTC,CASSWTGPYNEQFF
NA,many,13,TRBV2,TRBJ2-7,TGTGCCAGCAGTTGGGCCGAGGGATACGAGCAGTACTTC,CASSWAEGYEQYF
NA,few,13,TRBV12-3/TRBV12-4,TRBJ1-6,TGTGCCAGCAGTTTTGGGGGAGGTTCACCCCTCCACTTT,CASSFGGGSPLHF
TRBD1,NA,15,TRBV27,TRBJ2-3,TGTGCCAGCAATTACGGGACAGGGATGGCAGATACGCAGTATTTT,CASNYGTGMADTQYF
NA,NA,15,TRBV28,TRBJ1-1,TGTGCCAGCAGTCTAACCGACAGGCTGAACACTGAAGCTTTCTTT,CASSLTDRLNTEAFF
NA,many,14,TRBV5-4,TRBJ2-2,TGTGCCAGCAGCTTGGACAGGTTCCCCGGGGAGCTGTTTTTT,CASSLDRFPGELFF
NA,NA,17,TRBV14,TRBJ2-5,TGTGCCAGCAGCCCCAGCGCGCGGTGGGGGGCCCAAGAGACCCAGTACTTC,CASSPSARWGAQETQYF
TRBD2,many,14,TRBV20-1,TRBJ2-1,TGCAGTGCCCCTCGGGCTAGCGGGAGGAATGAGCAGTTCTTC,CSAPRASGRNEQFF
NA,many,15,TRBV7-9,TRBJ2-5,TGTGCCAGCAACCGATTACCCGGGACTGGGGAGACCCAGTACTTC,CASNRLPGTGETQYF
TRBD1,few,15,TRBV28,TRBJ1-4,TGTGCCAGCAGTGCCTACAGGGGACCCCATGAAAAACTGTTTTTT,CASSAYRGPHEKLFF
NA,many,16,TRBV27,TRBJ2-3,TGTGCCAGCAGTTTAGTCCACGGTGCTAGCACAGATACGCAGTATTTT,CASSLVHGASTDTQYF
NA,few,16,TRBV5-6,TRBJ2-3,TGTGCCAGCAGCTTGTTTTCAGGGTATGGCACAGATACGCAGTATTTT,CASSLFSGYGTDTQYF
NA,many,20,TRBV11-2,TRBJ2-1,TGTGCCAGCAGCTTAGGTCCTAGCGCTTCAACCCTTAGCGGCTACAATGAGCAGTTCTTC,CASSLGPSASTLSGYNEQFF
TRBD1,many,15,TRBV11-1,TRBJ2-1,TGTGCCAGCAGCCGAAGCCAGGGGGCGGATAATGAGCAGTTCTTC,CASSRSQGADNEQFF
NA,NA,16,TRBV3-1,TRBJ1-2,TGTGCCAGCAGCCAACTCTCGGTAATGGGGCGGGATGGCTACACCTTC,CASSQLSVMGRDGYTF
NA,many,13,TRBV6-1,TRBJ2-7,TGTGCCAGCAGTTCATCGGGGTTTAACGAGCAGTACTTC,CASSSSGFNEQYF
NA,NA,19,TRBV7-9,TRBJ1-1,TGTGCCAGCAGCCCAAACCTCGGAACTGCAGGGAAAGCGCACACTGAAGCTTTCTTT,CASSPNLGTAGKAHTEAFF
TRBD1,many,16,TRBV11-2,TRBJ2-7,TGTGCCAGCAGCTTAACAACAGGGGAAAGGTCCTACGAGCAGTACTTC,CASSLTTGERSYEQYF
NA,few,16,TRBV7-9,TRBJ2-5,TGTGCCAGCAGCTTAGTAGGCGGGGCTTTCGGAGAGACCCAGTACTTC,CASSLVGGAFGETQYF
TRBD1,many,14,TRBV5-1,TRBJ2-7,TGCGCCAGCAGCTTAGGGACAGCAGCCTACGAGCAGTACTTC,CASSLGTAAYEQYF
TRBD2,few,17,TRBV5-4,TRBJ2-6,TGTGCCAGCAGCCCGGGAGGCGGCAGAAGTGGGGCCAACGTCCTGACTTTC,CASSPGGGRSGANVLTF
TRBD1,many,13,TRBV6-2/TRBV6-3,TRBJ2-7,TGTGCCAGCAGTCGGACAGGGAGTTACGAGCAGTACTTC,CASSRTGSYEQYF
TRBD1,many,16,TRBV28,TRBJ2-7,TGTGCCAGCAGGACCACTTTCACAGGGGCCTCCTACGAGCAGTACTTC,CASRTTFTGASYEQYF
TRBD1,many,14,TRBV6-1,TRBJ1-1,TGTGCCAGCAGATACAGGGGGTTGAACACTGAAGCTTTCTTT,CASRYRGLNTEAFF
TRBD2,many,16,TRBV7-9,TRBJ2-3,TGTGCCAGCAGCCACCGGACTAGCGGGAGCACAGATACGCAGTATTTT,CASSHRTSGSTDTQYF
NA,few,15,TRBV15,TRBJ2-1,TGTGCCTCGCGCGGGGCTGGAAGCTCCTACAATGAGCAGTTCTTC,CASRGAGSSYNEQFF
NA,NA,17,TRBV11-2,TRBJ2-7,TGTGCCAGCAGCCCCTCCTATATCGGACTGATAAACTACGAGCAGTACTTC,CASSPSYIGLINYEQYF
NA,NA,14,TRBV7-9,TRBJ2-5,TGTGCCAGCAGCCCATTGGGGGCACGAGAGACCCAGTACTTC,CASSPLGARETQYF
NA,NA,16,TRBV11-2,TRBJ1-2,TGTGCCAGCAGCTTTCACCTCAGGGACGAGAACTATGGCTACACCTTC,CASSFHLRDENYGYTF
NA,many,17,TRBV11-2,TRBJ2-1,TGTGCCAGCAGCTGCGCCCTGAGGGGCTTCTCCTACAATGAGCAGTTCTTC,CASSCALRGFSYNEQFF